Listed below are T cell receptor beta chains from one sample, sequenced in a study of blood T cell repertoires in COVID-19. Generated by immunoSEQ multiplex PCR, the TCRdb table keeps only in-frame clones and is missing some. The data show about 68,000 clones, with 70% to 90% seen just once and approximately 4.2% held by the top ten. The sequenced material came from peripheral blood. Source of these receptors: a man in his fifties with acute or convalescent COVID-19. Each CDR3 is given with its conserved first and last residue. Each record gives: D gene, clone size, J gene, V gene, CDR3 DNA, CDR3 protein. A D gene is named only where the DNA matches it firmly. Clone sizes are given selectively: once, few, many, or a class where the clone is expanded.

NA	NA	TRBJ2-3	TRBV9	TGTGCCAGCAGCCTCACGGTTGGGCCCGATAATACGCAGTATTTT	CASSLTVGPDNTQYF
NA	NA	TRBJ1-5	TRBV19	TGTGCCAGTAGTATGTGGGTCAGGCAGCCCCAGCATTTT	CASSMWVRQPQHF
NA	NA	TRBJ1-2	TRBV28	TGTGCCAGCAGCGATCCCGACAGCCTCTATGGCTACACCTTC	CASSDPDSLYGYTF
NA	NA	TRBJ1-1	TRBV6-5	TGTGCCATTCAAGGGGGGGTGAACACTGAAGCTTTCTTT	CAIQGGVNTEAFF
TRBD2	few	TRBJ2-1	TRBV7-6	TGTGCCAGCAGCTCTAGCGGGAGGGCGGGGAATGAGCAGTTCTTC	CASSSSGRAGNEQFF
TRBD1	NA	TRBJ2-6	TRBV3-1/TRBV3-2	TGTGCCAGCAGCCATTTGGGACAGGGCAAATCTGGGGCCAACGTCCTGACTTTC	CASSHLGQGKSGANVLTF
NA	once	TRBJ2-7	TRBV2	TGTGCCAGCAACCTAGACAGAAACTACGAGCAGTACTTC	CASNLDRNYEQYF
TRBD2	NA	TRBJ2-1	TRBV2	TGTGCCAGCAGCAAGGGACTAGCGGGGGTCCATTGGAATGAGCAGTTCTTC	CASSKGLAGVHWNEQFF
NA	NA	TRBJ1-5	TRBV5-1	TGCGCCAGCAGCTTGGGGACAGATAGCAATCAGCCCCAGCATTTT	CASSLGTDSNQPQHF
NA	once	TRBJ1-6	TRBV6-5	TGTGCCAGCAGTTACCGGGGACATCGGAATTCACCCCTCCACTTT	CASSYRGHRNSPLHF
TRBD2	NA	TRBJ2-2	TRBV5-3	TGTGCCAGAAGCTTGGGAGCGGGAGGCACCGGGGAGCTGTTTTTT	CARSLGAGGTGELFF
TRBD2	NA	TRBJ2-3	TRBV9	TGTGCCAGCTCCGCGGGGGGGAACACAGATACGCAGTATTTT	CASSAGGNTDTQYF
NA	NA	TRBJ1-5	TRBV5-8	TGTGCCAGCAGCAGTGACAACCCCGGGCCCCAGCATTTT	CASSSDNPGPQHF
TRBD1	NA	TRBJ2-4	TRBV3-1/TRBV3-2	TGTGCCAGCAGCCAAGGGGGACAGGGACGTCCCCTAGCCAAAAACATTCAGTACTTC	CASSQGGQGRPLAKNIQYF
TRBD1	NA	TRBJ1-2	TRBV2	TGTGCCAGCAAACAGGGGAGAAACTATGGCTACACCTTC	CASKQGRNYGYTF
NA	NA	TRBJ2-5	TRBV11-3	TGTGCCAGCAGCCCTCGGGGAGGTATGATCCAAGAGACCCAGTACTTC	CASSPRGGMIQETQYF
TRBD1	NA	TRBJ2-3	TRBV27	TGTGCCAGCAGTATGACAGGGAGCCCTCTGAGGACAGATACGCAGTATTTT	CASSMTGSPLRTDTQYF
NA	NA	TRBJ2-1	TRBV28	TGTGCCAGCAGTTTATTAACGGAGACGGACAATGAGCAGTTCTTC	CASSLLTETDNEQFF
NA	NA	TRBJ2-7	TRBV7-8	TGTGCCACCGAGGGCTTTACCTCCTACGAGCAGTACTTC	CATEGFTSYEQYF
TRBD1	NA	TRBJ1-4	TRBV13	TGTGCCAGCAGCCTGGACAGGGCTAATGAAAAACTGTTTTTT	CASSLDRANEKLFF
NA	NA	TRBJ2-2	TRBV7-7	TGTGCTAGCAGCTCCACCAGGACAGCGAACACCGGGGAGCTGTTTTTT	CASSSTRTANTGELFF
NA	NA	TRBJ2-7	TRBV30	TGTGCCTGGAACGTAGGAGGTTTCTACGAGCAGTACTTC	CAWNVGGFYEQYF
NA	NA	TRBJ2-7	TRBV4-1	TGCGCCAGCAGCCAAGTACCCAACTCCGCCACCTACGAGCAGTACTTC	CASSQVPNSATYEQYF
NA	NA	TRBJ1-4	TRBV5-1	TGCGCCACTTCTCCCCGGGGGGGCACTAATGAAAAACTGTTTTTT	CATSPRGGTNEKLFF
NA	NA	TRBJ1-2	TRBV18	TGTGCCAGCTCACTTGGGGCGACTGCCGGCTACACCTTC	CASSLGATAGYTF
TRBD1	NA	TRBJ2-2	TRBV7-2	TGTGCCAGCAGCGACCAGTCCGGGACAGTGAACACCGGGGAGCTGTTTTTT	CASSDQSGTVNTGELFF
TRBD1	once	TRBJ2-1	TRBV30	TGTGCCTGGAGTGTCCCCCGCAGGGGGCGAAAGGATGAGCAGTTCTTC	CAWSVPRRGRKDEQFF
NA	NA	TRBJ2-2	TRBV5-1	TGCGCCAGCACCCGGTGGGCAGCGAACACCGGGGAGCTGTTTTTT	CASTRWAANTGELFF
NA	NA	TRBJ2-7	TRBV6-5	TGTGCCAGCAGAAGACAGGTCGAGCAGTACTTC	CASRRQVEQYF
NA	NA	TRBJ1-1	TRBV11-2	TGTGCCAGCAGCTTAGATACTAGGAGGGCTTTCTTT	CASSLDTRRAFF
NA	NA	TRBJ2-3	TRBV19	TGTGCCACCTTAGAGGCCACAGATACGCAGTATTTT	CATLEATDTQYF
TRBD1	once	TRBJ1-2	TRBV6-2/TRBV6-3	TGTGCCAGCAGTACAGCCGGGGCAGGGGGCTGGGGCTACACCTTC	CASSTAGAGGWGYTF
TRBD1	NA	TRBJ2-7	TRBV9	TGTGCCAGCAGCGTCGCGACAGGGGTATCCTACGAGCAGTACTTC	CASSVATGVSYEQYF
NA	NA	TRBJ2-1	TRBV4-1	TGCGCCAGCAGCCAAGGGCGGGATAGCCAGTTCTTC	CASSQGRDSQFF
NA	once	TRBJ1-4	TRBV15	TGTGCCACCAGCAGAGATGCTGGGGGAGGTGAAAAACTGTTTTTT	CATSRDAGGGEKLFF
TRBD1	few	TRBJ2-1	TRBV5-1	TGCGCCAGCAGCGGACAGGGCAATGAGCAGTTCTTC	CASSGQGNEQFF
NA	NA	TRBJ1-2	TRBV18	TGTGCCAGCTCACAGGGACAACCCTATGGCTACACCTTC	CASSQGQPYGYTF
NA	NA	TRBJ2-7	TRBV2	TGTGCCAGCAGTGAACTGGCCCGAAGGAGCTCCTACGAGCAGTACTTC	CASSELARRSSYEQYF
NA	NA	TRBJ1-1	TRBV7-9	TGTGCCAGCAGCTCGCTGACAGTGAACACTGAAGCTTTCTTT	CASSSLTVNTEAFF
NA	NA	TRBJ2-7	TRBV29-1	TGCAGCGTTGAAACCGGGACTGTGATCTACGAGCAGTACTTC	CSVETGTVIYEQYF
TRBD2	NA	TRBJ2-7	TRBV5-1	TGCGCCAGCAGTTCGGGACTAGCGGGTCTCTACGAGCAGTACTTC	CASSSGLAGLYEQYF
TRBD1	NA	TRBJ1-5	TRBV2	TGTGCCAGCAGTGATGAGGGGGCGGGCAATCAGCCCCAGCATTTT	CASSDEGAGNQPQHF
NA	NA	TRBJ1-4	TRBV20-1	TGCAGTGCAACACGAACCGAAAAACTGTTTTTT	CSATRTEKLFF
NA	NA	TRBJ2-7	TRBV2	TGTGCCAGCAGCTCAGCAATACCCGGGACTCCTTCCTACGAGCAGTACTTC	CASSSAIPGTPSYEQYF
TRBD1	NA	TRBJ1-5	TRBV7-2	TGTGCCAGCAGCAATCGACAGGGTAGTCAGCCCCAGCATTTT	CASSNRQGSQPQHF
NA	NA	TRBJ2-3	TRBV2	TGTGCCAGCACAGGGCGGGGGCCGGTCACAGATACGCAGTATTTT	CASTGRGPVTDTQYF
NA	NA	TRBJ1-4	TRBV2	TGTGCCAGCAGTCCGGGGAGTTTTCTAGGAAAACTGTTTTTT	CASSPGSFLGKLFF
NA	NA	TRBJ1-4	TRBV5-1	TGCGCCAGCAGCTTAATGCCGACAGGAGGAAATGAAAAACTGTTTTTT	CASSLMPTGGNEKLFF